The 19 T cell receptor beta chains reported below all come from one sample, sequenced in a study of memory CD4+ T cells and cytomegalovirus serostatus. The data were produced by immunoSEQ multiplex PCR, yet TCRdb's version contains in-frame clones alone and is incomplete. The sample yields some 64,000 clones, around four fifths seen once. Single viable CD3+CD4+CD8-CD45RO+ cells were sorted as the memory CD4+ T cells. The sample was memory CD4+ T cells from blood. These receptors were obtained from an adult in good health and CMV-seronegative.

The chain has TRBV4-1 and TRBJ1-4; the match to TRBD1 covers 8 bases. CDR3 length: 14 residues. The V gene's germline CDR1 is MGHRA and CDR2 YSYEKL. Germline trimming cut 4 bases from V and 4 bases from J; bases unmatched to any gene: 2. The CDR3 reads CASSRDRINEKLFF. In DNA, the CDR3 is TGCGCCAGCAGCCGGGACAGGATTAATGAAAAACTGTTTTTT.

This clone was seen once. The chain links TRBV4-1 to TRBJ2-3; 9 nucleotides agree with TRBD2. Trimming took 1 base from V and 0 from J; bases not matched to a gene: 14. Germline CDR1 is MGHRA and CDR2 is YSYEKL. This CDR3 is 20 amino acids long. CDR3 nucleotide sequence: TGCGCCAGCAGCCAAGTGGCCATAGCGGGGGAGACCGCTAGCACAGATACGCAGTATTTT. Translating it yields CASSQVAIAGETASTDTQYF.

The chain links TRBV7-2 to TRBJ1-6; D might be TRBD1 (6 bases). The germline gives CDR1 SGHTA, CDR2 FQGNSA. The CDR3 loop spans 14 amino acids. V was clipped by 5 bases and J by 10 bases, with 15 bases between them. The chain's CDR3 is CASSLFDRLSPLHF. In DNA form, the CDR3 reads TGTGCCAGCAGCCTGTTCGACAGGCTCTCACCCCTCCACTTT.

V and J are TRBV7-2 and TRBJ2-1; D gene ambiguous. Germline CDR1 is SGHTA and CDR2 is FQGNSA. This CDR3 has 13 amino acids. Trimming took off 5 bases at V and 7 bases at J, with 12 bases between the two ends. The CDR3: CASSPGLRNEQFF. CDR3 nucleotide sequence: TGTGCCAGCAGCCCAGGTCTCCGGAATGAGCAGTTCTTC.

The gene calls are TRBV11-3 and TRBJ2-1; 9 nucleotides match TRBD1. Losses at the gene ends were 3 bases for V and 0 bases for J; bases not matched to a gene: 3. This CDR3 is 16 amino acids long. CDR1 SGHNT and CDR2 YENEEA come from the germline V gene. CDR3 in DNA: TGTGCCAGCAGCTTGTCGACAGGGGGCTCCTACAATGAGCAGTTCTTC. It is translated as CASSLSTGGSYNEQFF.

As for this clone: The sample contains more than one DNA sequence encoding this CDR3. The rearrangement links TRBV19 to TRBJ2-7; maybe TRBD1 (6 bases). CDR3 size: 14 residues. Germline assignment: CDR1 LNHDA and CDR2 SQIVND (reference sequence). V was pared by 6 bases and J by 0 bases, with 12 bases between. This chain's CDR3 is CASSRGQSSYEQYF. In DNA, the CDR3 is TGTGCCAGTAGCCGAGGACAGAGCTCCTACGAGCAGTACTTC.

The chain carries TRBV28 and TRBJ1-2, with 8 bases aligning to TRBD1. The ends lost 2 bases at V and 4 bases at J; junction bases unmatched: 30. There are 23 residues in the CDR3. Per germline, CDR1 MDHEN and CDR2 SYDVKM. This CDR3 reads CASSLGQGASQPDRSPDLYGYTF. DNA of the CDR3: TGTGCCAGCAGTTTAGGGCAGGGGGCTTCGCAACCGGACCGTTCGCCGGACCTCTATGGCTACACCTTC.

The DNA of the CDR3 is TGTGCCAGCAGCCGACAGGGATACACCGGGGAGCTGTTTTTT. Residues: CASSRQGYTGELFF. The J gene is TRBJ2-2, the V gene TRBV14; 7 bases are a match to TRBD1. This CDR3 has 14 residues. In germline, CDR1 is SGHDN, CDR2 FVKESK. With V trimmed by 4 bases and J by 3 bases, 2 bases remained unmatched.

V is TRBV9 and J is TRBJ2-3; D is possibly TRBD2 (6 bases). Trimming pared 0 bases from V and 0 bases from J, leaving 11 bases between. In germline, CDR1 is SGDLS, CDR2 YYNGEE. CDR3 length equals 16 residues. CDR3 nucleotides: TGTGCCAGCAGCGTAGCGGAGGGGTCTAGCACAGATACGCAGTATTTT. Protein sequence: CASSVAEGSSTDTQYF.

V usage is TRBV18 and J usage is TRBJ1-2, with 9 bases that match TRBD1. In germline, CDR1 is KGHSH, CDR2 LQKENI. The J segment lost 8 bases and the V segment lost 5 bases, leaving 6 bases of the junction unmatched. This CDR3 has 13 residues. CDR3 nucleotide sequence: TGTGCCAGCTCATCGGGACAGGGAAGGGGCTACACCTTC. Protein product: CASSSGQGRGYTF.

This clone was seen a single time. The V and J genes are TRBV6-5 and TRBJ1-2; TRBD1 aligns across 7 bases. CDR1 and CDR2 from the germline V gene are MNHEY and SVGAGI. J gave up 2 bases and V 5 bases, and 5 bases lay outside the gene matches. The CDR3 runs 14 residues. This chain's CDR3 is CASSRDSKNYGYTF. The CDR3 region has the DNA TGTGCCAGCAGTCGGGACAGCAAAAACTATGGCTACACCTTC.

The chain recombines TRBV6-5 with TRBJ2-1; D not resolved. Germline V lookup: CDR1 MNHEY, CDR2 SVGAGI. This CDR3 region has 13 residues. V was pared by 5 bases and J by 7 bases, with 12 bases between. The CDR3 DNA follows: TGTGCCAGCAGTCCCACAATGGGTAATGAGCAGTTCTTC. Translated: CASSPTMGNEQFF.

Only a few counts were recorded for this clone. The rearrangement joins TRBV30 to TRBJ1-2; unclear D gene. CDR1 is GTSNPN, CDR2 SVGIG, per germline (reference sequence). V was clipped by 3 bases and J by 3 bases, with 2 bases between them. This CDR3 has 10 residues. The CDR3 protein is CAWSDYGYTF. In nucleotides, the CDR3 is TGTGCCTGGAGCGACTATGGCTACACCTTC. The full variable domain, in which reference TRBV30 and TRBJ1-2 provide the parts outside the CDR3, is SQTIHQWPATLVQPVGSPLSLECTVEGTSNPNLYWYRQAAGRGLQLLFYSVGIGQISSEVPQNLSASRPQDRQFILSSKKLLLSDSGFYLCAWSDYGYTFGSGTRLTVV.

The chain combines TRBV18 with TRBJ1-4; D unresolved. Looked up from germline, CDR1 is KGHSH and CDR2 is LQKENI. The CDR3 totals 13 residues. V gave up 3 bases and J gave up 7 bases, with 9 bases separating them. The chain's CDR3 is CASSPGLSEKLFF. CDR3 DNA: TGTGCCAGCTCACCGGGCCTTAGTGAAAAACTGTTTTTT.

The chain recombines TRBV27 with TRBJ1-2; unclear D gene. Germline V gene data show CDR1 as MNHEY and CDR2 as SMNVEV (reference sequence). Trimming removed 0 bases from V and 3 bases from J, with 11 bases in between. The CDR3 runs 15 residues. The CDR3 DNA follows: TGTGCCAGCAGTTTATCCCTGGGCAGACACTATGGCTACACCTTC. Encoded protein: CASSLSLGRHYGYTF.

The DNA for the CDR3 is TGTGCCAGCAGCATCTCCGGGACGGGGAATGAAAAACTGTTTTTT. Translating it yields CASSISGTGNEKLFF. This chain joins TRBV4-2 and TRBJ1-4; D perhaps matches TRBD1 (5 bases). Deletions cut 5 bases from V and 5 bases from J, with 15 bases between. The CDR3 runs 15 residues. CDR1 is LGHNA and CDR2 is YNFKEQ in the germline V gene.

The chain has TRBV4-2 and TRBJ2-1; TRBD1 matches 7 bases. Germline values: CDR1 LGHNA, CDR2 YNFKEQ. With V trimmed by 4 bases and J by 6 bases, 12 bases remained unmatched. The CDR3 consists of 16 residues. The CDR3 DNA sequence: TGTGCCAGCAGCCCAAACCAGGGGGAAATTGGCAATGAGCAGTTCTTC. The encoded protein is CASSPNQGEIGNEQFF.

V gene TRBV30 combines with J gene TRBJ1-1, with D perhaps TRBD1 (5 bases). In germline, CDR1 is GTSNPN, CDR2 SVGIG (reference sequence). Trimming stripped 2 bases from V and 6 bases from J, with 13 bases between. The CDR3 runs 13 residues. The CDR3 DNA reads as TGTGCCTGGAGTCGCCAGGGTATATCTGAAGCTTTCTTT. Translation gives CAWSRQGISEAFF.

The V call is TRBV20-1, the J call TRBJ2-7, with TRBD1 matching 9 bases. The CDR3 totals 11 residues. J gave up 6 bases and V 6 bases, and 3 bases lay outside the gene matches. Germline CDR1 DFQATT, CDR2 SNEGSKA (reference sequence). The CDR3 reads CSARTGAEQYF. In DNA, the CDR3 is TGCAGTGCCAGGACAGGGGCCGAGCAGTACTTC.